Each of the 12 T cell receptor beta chains below was sequenced from the same sample in a study of OX40 agonist ivuxolimab in advanced cancers. Generated by immunoSEQ multiplex PCR, the TCRdb table keeps only in-frame clones and is missing some. The sample records around 68,000 clones, 75% to 90% being singletons. Source: CD4+ or CD8+ T cells sorted from blood, taken in a trial of the OX40 agonist ivuxolimab. These receptors all come from an adult with an advanced solid tumor such as melanoma, head and neck, liver or kidney cancer.

V usage is TRBV5-4 and J usage is TRBJ2-7; 12 bases are a match to TRBD2. CDR1 SGHNT and CDR2 YYREEE come from the germline V gene (reference sequence). V trimming: 0 bases; J trimming: 6 bases; junction bases outside the gene matches: 4. The CDR3 is 15 residues long. CDR3 coding DNA: TGTGCCAGCAGCTTGGGACTAGCGGGAGAACGCGAGCAGTACTTC. Translated, it gives CASSLGLAGEREQYF.

V and J are TRBV7-2 and TRBJ1-6; tentative D call: TRBD1 (5 bases). The CDR3 is made up of 14 amino acids. V was clipped by 1 base and J by 10 bases, with 11 bases between them. Germline-derived CDR1 and CDR2 are SGHTA and FQGNSA. The CDR3 coding sequence is TGTGCCAGCAGCTTAGACGGCCGGGGGTCACCCCTCCACTTT. This codes for CASSLDGRGSPLHF.

As regards this clone: In the same sample, other DNA sequences code for this CDR3. The gene calls are TRBV19 and TRBJ1-5; possible D gene TRBD1, 6 bases. Germline assignment: CDR1 LNHDA and CDR2 SQIVND (reference sequence). V lost 7 bases and J lost 4, with 11 bases in between. The CDR3 covers 13 residues. CDR3 bases: TGTGCCAGTACGGGACAAGGGAATCAGCCCCAGCATTTT. This codes for CASTGQGNQPQHF.

This chain uses TRBV18 with TRBJ2-7; 9 nucleotides align to TRBD1. The V gene's germline CDR1 is KGHSH and CDR2 LQKENI. The CDR3 extends over 14 amino acids. The junction had 6 bases not matched to a gene; V was cut back by 6 bases and J by 3 bases. This chain's CDR3 is CASSLGQGDYEQYF. The CDR3 region has the DNA TGTGCCAGCTCCCTGGGACAGGGCGACTACGAGCAGTACTTC.

The chain employs TRBV7-2 and TRBJ2-1; no clear D gene. The germline V gene has CDR1 SGHTA and CDR2 FQGNSA. The CDR3 extends over 13 amino acids. Trimming pared 4 bases from V and 0 bases from J, leaving 4 bases between. The CDR3 nucleotides are TGTGCCAGCAGCTATAGCTCCTACAATGAGCAGTTCTTC. Its protein is CASSYSSYNEQFF.

This clone was counted only a few times. The rearrangement joins TRBV19 to TRBJ2-2; 7 bases fit TRBD2. J lost 5 bases, V lost 3 bases, and 0 bases had no gene match. There are 13 residues in the CDR3. CDR1 is LNHDA, CDR2 SQIVND, per germline (reference sequence). CDR3 in amino acids: CASSIGGTGELFF. The CDR3, as DNA: TGTGCCAGTAGTATCGGGGGGACCGGGGAGCTGTTTTTT.

CDR3 residues: CASSTGTGGRVVPQHF. CDR3 in DNA: TGTGCCAGCAGTACAGGGACAGGGGGAAGGGTCGTGCCCCAGCATTTT. The chain uses TRBV28 and TRBJ1-5, with 11 bases lining up with TRBD1. This CDR3 is 16 amino acids long. Germline V lookup: CDR1 MDHEN, CDR2 SYDVKM. The V and J ends lost 5 bases and 9 bases, in that order; junction bases with no gene match: 12.

The V call is TRBV19, the J call TRBJ2-5; D may be TRBD1 (6 bases). V was cut by 11 bases and J by 2 bases, with 21 bases left in between. This CDR3 spans 15 amino acids. Looked up from germline, CDR1 is LNHDA and CDR2 is SQIVND (reference sequence). The CDR3 DNA is TGTGCCGTTGGGGGCAGGGGATTGGAGCAAGAGACCCAGTACTTC. It translates to CAVGGRGLEQETQYF.

This clone was detected once. The V and J genes are TRBV5-1 and TRBJ2-1; a possible D gene is TRBD1 (5 bases). V shed 1 base and J shed 1 base, with 12 bases lying between them. CDR3 length: 16 residues. CDR1 is SGHRS, CDR2 YFSETQ, per germline. CDR3 nucleotide sequence: TGCGCCAGCAGCTTGAGGGGCGGCCAGTCCTACAATGAGCAGTTCTTC. Protein product: CASSLRGGQSYNEQFF.

The chain uses TRBV19 and TRBJ1-5; D ambiguous. CDR3 size: 15 residues. Trimming pared 8 bases from V and 4 bases from J, leaving 18 bases between. Germline lookup yields CDR1 LNHDA and CDR2 SQIVND (reference sequence). DNA of the CDR3: TGTGCCAGTTGGGAGGGCGGGTTAGCAAATCAGCCCCAGCATTTT. It translates to CASWEGGLANQPQHF.

This rearrangement joins TRBV7-2 to TRBJ1-1; D ambiguous. The CDR3 spans 12 residues. CDR1 is SGHTA and CDR2 is FQGNSA in the germline V gene. Trimming pared 6 bases from V and 11 bases from J, leaving 16 bases between. CDR3 bases: TGTGCCAGCAGATTAACACGTAATCCGGCTTTCTTT. This encodes CASRLTRNPAFF.

The rearrangement joins TRBV13 to TRBJ1-5, with a possible D match to TRBD1 (6 bases). The CDR3 is 16 residues long. V was clipped by 5 bases and J by 1 base, with 15 bases between them. Germline CDR1 reads PRHDT; CDR2 reads FYEKMQ (reference sequence). CDR3 DNA sequence: TGTGCCAGCAGCATCAGGGGCAGTCCAAGCAATCAGCCCCAGCATTTT. Protein: CASSIRGSPSNQPQHF. The full variable domain, in which reference TRBV13 and TRBJ1-5 provide the parts outside the CDR3, is AAGVIQSPRHLIKEKRETATLKCYPIPRHDTVYWYQQGPGQDPQFLISFYEKMQSDKGSIPDRFSAQQFSDYHSELNMSSLELGDSALYFCASSIRGSPSNQPQHFGDGTRLSIL.